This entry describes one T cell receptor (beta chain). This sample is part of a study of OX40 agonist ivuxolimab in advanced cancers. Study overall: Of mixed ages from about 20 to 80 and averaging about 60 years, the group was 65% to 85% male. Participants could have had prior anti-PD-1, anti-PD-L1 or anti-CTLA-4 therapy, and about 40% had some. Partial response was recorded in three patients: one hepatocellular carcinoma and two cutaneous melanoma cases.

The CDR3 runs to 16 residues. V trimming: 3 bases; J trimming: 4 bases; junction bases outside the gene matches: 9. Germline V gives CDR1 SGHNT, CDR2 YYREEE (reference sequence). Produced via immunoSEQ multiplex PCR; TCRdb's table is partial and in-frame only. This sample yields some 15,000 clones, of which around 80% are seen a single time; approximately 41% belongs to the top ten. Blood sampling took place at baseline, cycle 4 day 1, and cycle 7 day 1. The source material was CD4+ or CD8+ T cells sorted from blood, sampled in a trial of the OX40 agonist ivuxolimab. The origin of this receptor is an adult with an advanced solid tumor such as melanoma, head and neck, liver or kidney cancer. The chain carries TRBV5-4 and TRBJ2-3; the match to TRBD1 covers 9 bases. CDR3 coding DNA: TGTGCCAGCAGCTCGTCCCGGGACAGGGTCCCAGATACGCAGTATTTT. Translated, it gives CASSSSRDRVPDTQYF.